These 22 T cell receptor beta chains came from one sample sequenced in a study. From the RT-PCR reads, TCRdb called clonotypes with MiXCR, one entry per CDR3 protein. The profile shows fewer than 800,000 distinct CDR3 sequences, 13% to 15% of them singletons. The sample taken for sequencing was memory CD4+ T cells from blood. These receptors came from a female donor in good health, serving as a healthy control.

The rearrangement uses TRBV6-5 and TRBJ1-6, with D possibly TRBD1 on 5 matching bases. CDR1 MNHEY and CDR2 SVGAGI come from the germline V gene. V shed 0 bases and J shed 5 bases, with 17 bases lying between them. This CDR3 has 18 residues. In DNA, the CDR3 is TGTGCCAGCAGTTACTCGACAGCTGTAGGAGGGAATAATTCACCCCTCCACTTT. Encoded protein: CASSYSTAVGGNNSPLHF.

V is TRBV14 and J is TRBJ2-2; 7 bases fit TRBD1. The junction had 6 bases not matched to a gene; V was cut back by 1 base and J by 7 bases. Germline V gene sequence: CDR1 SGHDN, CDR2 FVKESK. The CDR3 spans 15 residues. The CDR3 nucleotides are TGTGCCAGCAGCCAAGCGTCACAGGGGTTCGGGGAGCTGTTTTTT. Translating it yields CASSQASQGFGELFF.

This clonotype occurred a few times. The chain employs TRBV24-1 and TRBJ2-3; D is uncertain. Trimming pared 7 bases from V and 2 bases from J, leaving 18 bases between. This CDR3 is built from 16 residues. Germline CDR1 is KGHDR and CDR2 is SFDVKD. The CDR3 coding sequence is TGTGCCACCAGCGTCTCCTCGGCGAGATCCACAGATACGCAGTATTTT. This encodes CATSVSSARSTDTQYF.

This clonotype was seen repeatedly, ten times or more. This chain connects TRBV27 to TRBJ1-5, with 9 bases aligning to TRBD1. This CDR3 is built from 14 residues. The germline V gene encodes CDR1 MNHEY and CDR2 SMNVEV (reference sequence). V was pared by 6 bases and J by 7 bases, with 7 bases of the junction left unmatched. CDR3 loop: CASRRTGAAQPQHF. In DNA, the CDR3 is TGTGCCAGCAGAAGGACAGGGGCGGCCCAGCCCCAGCATTTT.

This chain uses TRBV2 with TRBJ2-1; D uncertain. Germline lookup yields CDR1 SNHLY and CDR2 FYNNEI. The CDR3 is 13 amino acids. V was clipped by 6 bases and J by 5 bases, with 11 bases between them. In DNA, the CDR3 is TGTGCCAGCAGCGTCCAGCGCAACAATGAGCAGTTCTTC. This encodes CASSVQRNNEQFF. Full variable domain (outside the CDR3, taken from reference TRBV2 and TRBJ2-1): EPEVTQTPSHQVTQMGQEVILRCVPISNHLYFYWYRQILGQKVEFLVSFYNNEISEKSEIFDDQFSVERPDGSNFTLKIRSTKLEDSAMYFCASSVQRNNEQFFGPGTRLTVL.

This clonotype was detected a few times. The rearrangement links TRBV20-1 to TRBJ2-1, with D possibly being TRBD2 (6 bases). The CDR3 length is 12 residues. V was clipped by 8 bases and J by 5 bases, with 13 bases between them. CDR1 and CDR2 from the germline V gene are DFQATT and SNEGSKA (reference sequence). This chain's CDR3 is CSRTTRHNEQFF. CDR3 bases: TGCAGTCGAACGACTAGACACAATGAGCAGTTCTTC.

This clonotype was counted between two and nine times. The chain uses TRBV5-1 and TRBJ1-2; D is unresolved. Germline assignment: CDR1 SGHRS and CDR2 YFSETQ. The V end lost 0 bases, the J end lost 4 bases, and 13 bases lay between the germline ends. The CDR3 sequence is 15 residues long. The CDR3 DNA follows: TGCGCCAGCAGCTTGGCAGGAGATTCTGGCTATGGCTACACCTTC. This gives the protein CASSLAGDSGYGYTF.

The CDR3 reads CASSLQDGGLETQYF. In nucleotides, the CDR3 is TGCGCCAGCAGCTTGCAGGACGGGGGTTTAGAGACCCAGTACTTC. This sequence joins TRBV5-1 and TRBJ2-5, with a possible D match to TRBD2 (6 bases). The V end was cut by 1 base, the J end by 4 bases, with 14 bases between. From germline, CDR1 is SGHRS and CDR2 YFSETQ. This CDR3 comprises 15 residues.

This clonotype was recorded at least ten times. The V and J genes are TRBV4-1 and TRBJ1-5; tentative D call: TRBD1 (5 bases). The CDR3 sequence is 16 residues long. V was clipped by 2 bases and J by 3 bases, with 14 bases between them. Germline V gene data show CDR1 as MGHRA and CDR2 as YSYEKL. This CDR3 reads CASSQFYRDPNQPQHF. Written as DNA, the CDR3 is TGCGCCAGCAGCCAATTCTACCGGGACCCCAATCAGCCCCAGCATTTT.

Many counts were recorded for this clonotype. The CDR3 region is CASSSRLAGPQETQYF. In DNA form, the CDR3 reads TGTGCCAGCAGCTCTAGACTAGCGGGACCTCAAGAGACCCAGTACTTC. This chain joins TRBV6-5 and TRBJ2-5; 11 nucleotides align to TRBD2. Losses at the gene ends were 6 bases for V and 2 bases for J; bases not matched to a gene: 8. The CDR3 consists of 16 residues. CDR1 and CDR2 (germline): MNHEY, SVGAGI.

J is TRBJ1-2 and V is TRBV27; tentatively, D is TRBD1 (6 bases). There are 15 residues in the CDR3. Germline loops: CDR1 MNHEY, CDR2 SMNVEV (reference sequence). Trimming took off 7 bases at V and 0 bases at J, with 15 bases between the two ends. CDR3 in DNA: TGTGCCAGCACACAGGGCTATGATACTAACTATGGCTACACCTTC. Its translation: CASTQGYDTNYGYTF.

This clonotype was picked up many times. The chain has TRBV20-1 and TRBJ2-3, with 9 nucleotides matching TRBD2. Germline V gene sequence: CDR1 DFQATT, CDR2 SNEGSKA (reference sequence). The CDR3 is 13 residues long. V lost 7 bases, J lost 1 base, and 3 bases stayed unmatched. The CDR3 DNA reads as TGCAGTGTAGGCGGGAGGGGCACAGATACGCAGTATTTT. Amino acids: CSVGGRGTDTQYF.

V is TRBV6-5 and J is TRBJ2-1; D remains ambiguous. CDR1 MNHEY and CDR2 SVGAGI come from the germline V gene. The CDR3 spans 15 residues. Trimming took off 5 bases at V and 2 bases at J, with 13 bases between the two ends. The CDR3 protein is CASSIALSPYNEQFF. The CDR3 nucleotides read TGTGCCAGCAGTATAGCCCTTTCCCCCTACAATGAGCAGTTCTTC.

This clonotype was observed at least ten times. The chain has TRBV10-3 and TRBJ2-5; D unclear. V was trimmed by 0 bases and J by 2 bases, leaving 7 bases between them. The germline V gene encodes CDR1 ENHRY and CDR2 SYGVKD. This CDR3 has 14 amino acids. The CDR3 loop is CAISESTVQETQYF. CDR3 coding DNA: TGTGCCATCAGTGAGTCCACAGTTCAAGAGACCCAGTACTTC.

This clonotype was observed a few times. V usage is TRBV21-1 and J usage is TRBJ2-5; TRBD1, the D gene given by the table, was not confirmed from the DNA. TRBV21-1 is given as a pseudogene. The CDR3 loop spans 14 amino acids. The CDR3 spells CASSNVGAQETQYF. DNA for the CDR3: TGTGCCAGCAGCAACGTCGGGGCCCAAGAGACCCAGTACTTC.

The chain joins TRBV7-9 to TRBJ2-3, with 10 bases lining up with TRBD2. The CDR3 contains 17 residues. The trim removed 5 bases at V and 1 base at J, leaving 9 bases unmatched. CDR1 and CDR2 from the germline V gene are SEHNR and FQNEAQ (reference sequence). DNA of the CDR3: TGTGCCAGCAGCCCCCCCAGCGGGAGGGCCGGCACAGATACGCAGTATTTT. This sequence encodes CASSPPSGRAGTDTQYF.

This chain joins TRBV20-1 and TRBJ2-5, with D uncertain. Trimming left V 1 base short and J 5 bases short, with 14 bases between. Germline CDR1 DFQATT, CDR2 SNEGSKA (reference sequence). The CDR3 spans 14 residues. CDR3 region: CSARGRPGPETQYF. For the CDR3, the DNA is TGCAGTGCTAGAGGACGACCGGGCCCTGAGACCCAGTACTTC.

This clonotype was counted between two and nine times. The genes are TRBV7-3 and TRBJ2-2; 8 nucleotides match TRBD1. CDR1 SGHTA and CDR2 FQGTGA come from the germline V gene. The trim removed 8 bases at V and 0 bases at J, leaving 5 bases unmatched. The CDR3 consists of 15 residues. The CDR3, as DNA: TGTGCCAGCGGAAAGGGACAGGCGAACACCGGGGAGCTGTTTTTT. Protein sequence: CASGKGQANTGELFF.

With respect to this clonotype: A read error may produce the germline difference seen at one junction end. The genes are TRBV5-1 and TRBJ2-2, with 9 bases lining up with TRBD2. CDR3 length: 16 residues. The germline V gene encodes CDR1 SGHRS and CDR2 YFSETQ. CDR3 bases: TGCGCCAGCAGCAGCGATAGCGGGGGAAAGACCGAGGAGCTGTTTTTT. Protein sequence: CASSSDSGGKTEELFF.

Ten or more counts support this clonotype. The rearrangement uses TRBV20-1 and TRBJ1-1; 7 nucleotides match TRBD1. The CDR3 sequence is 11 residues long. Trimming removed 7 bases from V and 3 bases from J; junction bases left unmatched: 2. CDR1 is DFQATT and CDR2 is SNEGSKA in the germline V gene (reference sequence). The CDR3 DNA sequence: TGCAGTGGACAGGGCGACACTGAAGCTTTCTTT. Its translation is CSGQGDTEAFF.

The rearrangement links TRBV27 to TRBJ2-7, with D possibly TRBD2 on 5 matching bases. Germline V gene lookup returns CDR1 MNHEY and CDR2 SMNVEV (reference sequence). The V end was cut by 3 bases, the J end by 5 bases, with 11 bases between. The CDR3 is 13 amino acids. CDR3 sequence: CASSFLGVHEQYF. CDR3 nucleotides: TGTGCCAGCAGTTTCCTCGGGGTTCACGAGCAGTACTTC.

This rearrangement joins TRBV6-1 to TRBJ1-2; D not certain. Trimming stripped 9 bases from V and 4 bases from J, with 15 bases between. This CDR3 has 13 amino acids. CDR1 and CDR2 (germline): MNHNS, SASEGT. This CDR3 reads CASSRERTYGYTF. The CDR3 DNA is TGTGCCAGTAGCCGGGAGAGAACCTATGGCTACACCTTC.